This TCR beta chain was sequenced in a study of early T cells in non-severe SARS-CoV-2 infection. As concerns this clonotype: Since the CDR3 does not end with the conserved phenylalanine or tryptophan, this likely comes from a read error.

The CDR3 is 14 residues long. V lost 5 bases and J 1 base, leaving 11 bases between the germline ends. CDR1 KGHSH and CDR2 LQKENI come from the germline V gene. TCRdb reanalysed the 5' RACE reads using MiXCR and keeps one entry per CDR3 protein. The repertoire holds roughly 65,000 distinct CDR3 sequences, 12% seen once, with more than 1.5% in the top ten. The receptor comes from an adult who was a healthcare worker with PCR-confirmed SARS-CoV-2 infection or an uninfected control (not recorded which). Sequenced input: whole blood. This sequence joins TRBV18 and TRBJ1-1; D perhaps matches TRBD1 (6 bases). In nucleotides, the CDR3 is TGTGCCAGCTCAACGGGACACCCGAACACTGAAGCTTTCTTG. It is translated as CASSTGHPNTEAFL.